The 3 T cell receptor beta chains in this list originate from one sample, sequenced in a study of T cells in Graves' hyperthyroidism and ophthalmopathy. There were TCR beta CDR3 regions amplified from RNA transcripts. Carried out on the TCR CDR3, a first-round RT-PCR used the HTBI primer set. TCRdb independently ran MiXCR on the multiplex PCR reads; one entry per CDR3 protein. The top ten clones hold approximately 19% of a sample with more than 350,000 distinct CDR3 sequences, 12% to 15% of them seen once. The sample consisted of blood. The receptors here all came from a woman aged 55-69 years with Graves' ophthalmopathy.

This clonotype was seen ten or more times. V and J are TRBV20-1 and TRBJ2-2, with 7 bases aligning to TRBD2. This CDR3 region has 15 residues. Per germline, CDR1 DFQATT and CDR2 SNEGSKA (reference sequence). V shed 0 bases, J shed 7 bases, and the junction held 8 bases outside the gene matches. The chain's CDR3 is CSARESGRVGGELFF. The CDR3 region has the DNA TGCAGTGCTAGAGAAAGTGGGAGGGTTGGCGGGGAGCTGTTTTTT.

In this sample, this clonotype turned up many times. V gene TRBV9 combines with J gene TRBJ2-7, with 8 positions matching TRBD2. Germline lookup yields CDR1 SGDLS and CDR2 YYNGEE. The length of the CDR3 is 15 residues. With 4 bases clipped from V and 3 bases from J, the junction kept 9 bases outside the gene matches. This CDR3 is CASSPGYSGNYEQYF. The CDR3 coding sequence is TGTGCCAGCAGCCCAGGTTATAGCGGGAACTACGAGCAGTACTTC.

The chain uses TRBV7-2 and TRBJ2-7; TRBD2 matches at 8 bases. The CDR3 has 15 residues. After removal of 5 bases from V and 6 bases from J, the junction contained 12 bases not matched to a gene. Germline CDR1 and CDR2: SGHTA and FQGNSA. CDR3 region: CASSTYRASGSEQYF. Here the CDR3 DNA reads TGTGCCAGCAGCACCTACAGGGCTAGCGGGTCCGAGCAGTACTTC. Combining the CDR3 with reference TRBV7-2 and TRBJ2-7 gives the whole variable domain GAGVSQSPSNKVTEKGKDVELRCDPISGHTALYWYRQSLGQGLEFLIYFQGNSAPDKSGLPSDRFSAERTGGSVSTLTIQRTQQEDSAVYLCASSTYRASGSEQYFGPGTRLTVT.